A selection of T cell receptor beta chains follows, all from one sample in a study of T cell repertoires in cytomegalovirus infection. TCRdb independently ran MiXCR on the reads; one entry per CDR3 protein. The repertoire holds hundreds of thousands of distinct CDR3 sequences, with approximately 11% as singletons. Sequencing was performed on PBMCs. Source of these receptors: a human donor in good health (CMV status not recorded). Some clones in this sample may be carry-over from other donors' samples. Both conserved end residues are part of each CDR3. Fields, in order: CDR3 length, V gene, J gene, D gene, clone size, CDR3 DNA, CDR3 protein. A D gene is named only where the DNA matches it firmly. The size field is filled for only some rows; it gives once, few, many or a size class.

CDR3 length: 14
V gene: TRBV9
J gene: TRBJ1-6
D gene: -
clone size: many
CDR3 DNA: TGTGCCAGCAGCGTAGGTCCCGGTAATTCACCCCTCCACTTT
CDR3 protein: CASSVGPGNSPLHF

CDR3 length: 16
V gene: TRBV27
J gene: TRBJ2-1
D gene: TRBD2
clone size: many
CDR3 DNA: TGTGCCAGCAGTTCTAGGACTAGCGGTTCCTACAATGAGCAGTTCTTC
CDR3 protein: CASSSRTSGSYNEQFF

CDR3 length: 13
V gene: TRBV20-1
J gene: TRBJ2-7
D gene: -
clone size: few
CDR3 DNA: TGCAGTGCTAGAGAACCTAGGGGCTACGAGCAGTACTTC
CDR3 protein: CSAREPRGYEQYF

CDR3 length: 17
V gene: TRBV6-5
J gene: TRBJ2-1
D gene: TRBD2
clone size: many
CDR3 DNA: TGTGCCAGCAGTTACTCTAGGGGTCTAGCGGGAGGTGATGAGCAGTTCTTC
CDR3 protein: CASSYSRGLAGGDEQFF

CDR3 length: 13
V gene: TRBV5-1
J gene: TRBJ2-7
D gene: TRBD2
clone size: few
CDR3 DNA: TGCGCCAGCAGCCCACTAGCGGGGGTTGAGCAGTACTTC
CDR3 protein: CASSPLAGVEQYF

CDR3 length: 13
V gene: TRBV6-1
J gene: TRBJ1-2
D gene: TRBD1
clone size: many
CDR3 DNA: TGTGCCAGCAGCCGCGACAGGGAGGGCGGCTACACCTTC
CDR3 protein: CASSRDREGGYTF

CDR3 length: 16
V gene: TRBV19
J gene: TRBJ2-3
D gene: TRBD2
clone size: few
CDR3 DNA: TGTGCCAGTAGTAGTCGCCTAGCGGAACCAACAGATACGCAGTATTTT
CDR3 protein: CASSSRLAEPTDTQYF

CDR3 length: 11
V gene: TRBV19
J gene: TRBJ1-2
D gene: -
clone size: -
CDR3 DNA: TGTGCCAGTATCCGACGAGGTCGTTACACCTTC
CDR3 protein: CASIRRGRYTF

CDR3 length: 16
V gene: TRBV6-5
J gene: TRBJ2-5
D gene: TRBD2
clone size: many
CDR3 DNA: TGTGCCAGCAGTTACCAGAGTAGCGGGGGGCAAGAGACCCAGTACTTC
CDR3 protein: CASSYQSSGGQETQYF

CDR3 length: 14
V gene: TRBV20-1
J gene: TRBJ1-5
D gene: TRBD1
clone size: -
CDR3 DNA: TGCAGTGCTAGAGGAGGGACAGGGAATCAGCCCCAGCATTTT
CDR3 protein: CSARGGTGNQPQHF

CDR3 length: 12
V gene: TRBV3-1
J gene: TRBJ2-5
D gene: -
clone size: few
CDR3 DNA: TGTGCCAGCAACCACGATCGGGACACCCAGTACTTC
CDR3 protein: CASNHDRDTQYF

CDR3 length: 17
V gene: TRBV7-9
J gene: TRBJ2-1
D gene: TRBD2
clone size: -
CDR3 DNA: TGTGCCAGCAGCCAATATAGCGGGAGCCCCCAAACAAATGAGCAGTTCTTC
CDR3 protein: CASSQYSGSPQTNEQFF

CDR3 length: 16
V gene: TRBV28
J gene: TRBJ2-7
D gene: -
clone size: many
CDR3 DNA: TGTGCCAGCAGCAGGGGGGGCAGGGGGTTTTACTACGAGCAGTACTTC
CDR3 protein: CASSRGGRGFYYEQYF

CDR3 length: 16
V gene: TRBV9
J gene: TRBJ2-7
D gene: TRBD1
clone size: -
CDR3 DNA: TGTGCCAGCAGCGAATCAGGACAGGGTGATTACTACGAGCAGTACTTC
CDR3 protein: CASSESGQGDYYEQYF

CDR3 length: 17
V gene: TRBV2
J gene: TRBJ1-5
D gene: -
clone size: -
CDR3 DNA: TGTGCCAGCAGTGAAGACCCTCCCGGCAGAAGGGGTAGGCCCCAGCATTTT
CDR3 protein: CASSEDPPGRRGRPQHF

CDR3 length: 14
V gene: TRBV5-1
J gene: TRBJ2-6
D gene: -
clone size: many
CDR3 DNA: TGCGCCATCCTAGTGAGCTCTGGGGCCAACGTCCTGACTTTC
CDR3 protein: CAILVSSGANVLTF

CDR3 length: 15
V gene: TRBV5-4
J gene: TRBJ1-6
D gene: -
clone size: many
CDR3 DNA: TGTGCCAGCAGCCTCGGGAGCTCCTATAATTCACCCCTCCACTTT
CDR3 protein: CASSLGSSYNSPLHF

CDR3 length: 14
V gene: TRBV12-3/TRBV12-4
J gene: TRBJ1-5
D gene: -
clone size: few
CDR3 DNA: TGTGCCAGCAGCTGGGTCCGGGGCAATCAGCCCCAGCATTTT
CDR3 protein: CASSWVRGNQPQHF

CDR3 length: 14
V gene: TRBV7-9
J gene: TRBJ1-1
D gene: -
clone size: many
CDR3 DNA: TGTGCCAGCAGCCCCCGGGTCCGCGACACTGAAGCTTTCTTT
CDR3 protein: CASSPRVRDTEAFF

CDR3 length: 17
V gene: TRBV5-4
J gene: TRBJ1-2
D gene: TRBD1
clone size: many
CDR3 DNA: TGTGCCAGCAGCTCCTCCAAATCGGGACAGATGGGCTATGGCTACACCTTC
CDR3 protein: CASSSSKSGQMGYGYTF

CDR3 length: 15
V gene: TRBV11-3
J gene: TRBJ2-2
D gene: -
clone size: many
CDR3 DNA: TGTGCCAGCAGCTTATCCGGGGGAGGTACCGGGGAGCTGTTTTTT
CDR3 protein: CASSLSGGGTGELFF

CDR3 length: 15
V gene: TRBV6-6
J gene: TRBJ2-1
D gene: TRBD1
clone size: many
CDR3 DNA: TGTGCCAGCAGCCCTGGACAGGGGAGGGTCAATGAGCAGTTCTTC
CDR3 protein: CASSPGQGRVNEQFF

CDR3 length: 15
V gene: TRBV11-2
J gene: TRBJ1-6
D gene: TRBD1
clone size: many
CDR3 DNA: TGTGCCAGCAGCTTCTCGGGACAGGTTAATTCACCCCTCCACTTT
CDR3 protein: CASSFSGQVNSPLHF

CDR3 length: 18
V gene: TRBV20-1
J gene: TRBJ1-6
D gene: -
clone size: many
CDR3 DNA: TGCAGTGCTAGAGAGTACAGAGGGAGACAGCCCTATAATTCACCCCTCCACTTT
CDR3 protein: CSAREYRGRQPYNSPLHF

CDR3 length: 16
V gene: TRBV20-1
J gene: TRBJ2-3
D gene: TRBD2
clone size: -
CDR3 DNA: TGCAGTGCTAGAGGTACTACTAGCGGGAGTGTGGATACGCAGTATTTT
CDR3 protein: CSARGTTSGSVDTQYF

CDR3 length: 14
V gene: TRBV27
J gene: TRBJ2-3
D gene: -
clone size: many
CDR3 DNA: TGTGCCAGCAGTTTATATCCTAGCACAGATACGCAGTATTTT
CDR3 protein: CASSLYPSTDTQYF

CDR3 length: 16
V gene: TRBV19
J gene: TRBJ1-1
D gene: -
clone size: many
CDR3 DNA: TGTGCCAGTAGTATAGAACAGGTCGGCGTGAACACTGAAGCTTTCTTT
CDR3 protein: CASSIEQVGVNTEAFF

CDR3 length: 15
V gene: TRBV12-3/TRBV12-4
J gene: TRBJ1-4
D gene: -
clone size: many
CDR3 DNA: TGTGCCAGCAATTTCAGGGGCGGATTTAATGAAAAACTGTTTTTT
CDR3 protein: CASNFRGGFNEKLFF

CDR3 length: 14
V gene: TRBV6-6
J gene: TRBJ2-1
D gene: -
clone size: many
CDR3 DNA: TGTGCCAGCGACCGTCGGGGAGGGGGCAATGAGCAGTTCTTC
CDR3 protein: CASDRRGGGNEQFF

CDR3 length: 17
V gene: TRBV7-6
J gene: TRBJ2-2
D gene: -
clone size: many
CDR3 DNA: TGTGCCAGCAGCTTAGCGTCGATAGACGCGAACACCGGGGAGCTGTTTTTT
CDR3 protein: CASSLASIDANTGELFF

CDR3 length: 17
V gene: TRBV5-1
J gene: TRBJ2-3
D gene: TRBD2
clone size: few
CDR3 DNA: TGCGCCAGCAGCTTGGAAGGGCTAGCGGGAGGGCCAGATACGCAGTATTTT
CDR3 protein: CASSLEGLAGGPDTQYF

CDR3 length: 14
V gene: TRBV11-2
J gene: TRBJ2-2
D gene: -
clone size: -
CDR3 DNA: TGTGCCAGCAGCCTCCGGCGGTCCGCCGGGGAGCTGTTTTTT
CDR3 protein: CASSLRRSAGELFF

CDR3 length: 12
V gene: TRBV27
J gene: TRBJ2-7
D gene: TRBD1
clone size: many
CDR3 DNA: TGTGCCACACGACAGGGCTTCTACGAGCAGTACTTC
CDR3 protein: CATRQGFYEQYF

CDR3 length: 14
V gene: TRBV19
J gene: TRBJ1-1
D gene: TRBD1
clone size: -
CDR3 DNA: TGTGCCAGTATACAGGGGAGGGGTGGCACTGAAGCTTTCTTT
CDR3 protein: CASIQGRGGTEAFF

CDR3 length: 13
V gene: TRBV7-2
J gene: TRBJ2-7
D gene: -
clone size: -
CDR3 DNA: TGTGCCGGCAGCTTAGGGGACTCCTACGAGCAGTACTTC
CDR3 protein: CAGSLGDSYEQYF